This T cell receptor (beta chain) was identified in a study of T-cell memory formation after mild COVID-19. General observations from the study: There was no confirmation that second-wave clones peaking on day 37 were SARS-CoV-2 specific.

This clonotype was observed a few times. Its antigen is as yet unknown. Germline V gene lookup returns CDR1 KGHDR and CDR2 SFDVKD. The CDR3 length is 17 residues. The V and J ends lost 6 bases and 6 bases, in that order; junction bases with no gene match: 10. TCRdb recomputed calls from the 5' RACE reads with MiXCR, one row per CDR3 protein. The table lists roughly 610,000 distinct CDR3 sequences, around a sixth of them singletons. This receptor was taken from an adult woman who had mild COVID-19 (a few samples of this study predate the infection). Cell type and time point are not known. The rearrangement uses TRBV24-1 and TRBJ2-1; TRBD2 matches at 13 bases. Source material: PBMCs or a T cell subset sorted from them (not recorded which). The CDR3 loop reads CATSRSGGTSGINEQFF. The CDR3 DNA reads as TGTGCCACCAGTCGAAGCGGGGGGACTAGCGGGATCAATGAGCAGTTCTTC.